These T cell receptor beta chains were read from a single sample in a study of chemoradiotherapy in HPV16-positive cancers. The repertoire was sequenced with immunoSEQ multiplex PCR; TCRdb's copy has only in-frame clones and lacks some. The sample has roughly 4,700 clones, 55% to 75% seen once. The sample in question was tumor tissue, obtained from a patient who underwent chemoradiotherapy. These TCRs come from a human donor with HPV-associated anogenital cancer. Both conserved end residues are part of each CDR3. A D gene is named only where the DNA matches it firmly. Clone sizes are given selectively: once, few, many, or a class where the clone is expanded.

>NA|TRBJ2-3|TRBV5-5|NA
TGTGCCAGCAGCTTAGATGATACGCAGTATTTT
CASSLDDTQYF
>NA|TRBJ2-2|TRBV18|NA
TGTGCCAGCTCACCAGTTATGGGGCGGCGGAACACCGGGGAGCTGTTTTTT
CASSPVMGRRNTGELFF
>TRBD1|TRBJ1-5|TRBV28|NA
TGTGCCAGCAGGTGGGACAGGGGGCAGCTGCCCCAGCATTTT
CASRWDRGQLPQHF
>NA|TRBJ2-3|TRBV30|NA
TGTGCCTTTTTCCCCGGCACATCAGATACGCAGTATTTT
CAFFPGTSDTQYF
>NA|TRBJ2-7|TRBV2|once
TGTGCCAGCAAGGACGGGCGGAACGAGCAGTACTTC
CASKDGRNEQYF
>TRBD1|TRBJ2-7|TRBV2|NA
TGTGCCAGCAGCGGAGGGACAGGGGTCGCCTACGAGCAGTACTTC
CASSGGTGVAYEQYF
>NA|TRBJ2-7|TRBV5-5|NA
TGTGCCAGCAGCCCCGATGGGGGGGGCGTAGAGCAGTACTTC
CASSPDGGGVEQYF
>TRBD2|TRBJ2-1|TRBV19|NA
TGTGCCACTCAGCGGGAGGGCCGGTACAATGAGCAGTTCTTC
CATQREGRYNEQFF
>NA|TRBJ1-6|TRBV25-1|NA
TGTGCCAGCAGTGAGCCGACAGCTTCCTCCTATAATTCACCCCTCCACTTT
CASSEPTASSYNSPLHF
>NA|TRBJ2-2|TRBV14|NA
TGTGCCAGCAGCCAGCTAATTCGGAGCTTAGACAACACCGGGGAGCTGTTTTTT
CASSQLIRSLDNTGELFF
>NA|TRBJ1-2|TRBV23-1|NA
TGCGCCAGCAGTCAATCTCCCCGGAGGGGGTTTGACTATGGCTACACCTTC
CASSQSPRRGFDYGYTF
>TRBD1|TRBJ1-5|TRBV13|NA
TGTGCCAGCAGTGACTCAGGGGGGGGGACCCAGCATTTT
CASSDSGGGTQHF